These T cell receptor beta chains were read from a single sample in a study of PD-1 blockade in mismatch repair-deficient tumors. The method was immunoSEQ multiplex PCR; TCRdb's version includes in-frame clones alone and lacks a portion of them. The sample holds about 51,000 clones; 78% are singletons and the top ten take 2.5% to 4%. The sequencing here drew on peripheral blood, taken 4 weeks after starting pembrolizumab. These receptors originate from an adult with mismatch repair-deficient cancer. The CDR3 runs from the conserved cysteine through the conserved F or W. The order of the fields is D gene, J gene, V gene, clone size, CDR3 DNA, CDR3 protein. D genes are given only for firm matches. Part of the rows lack a size; the others show once, few, many or a class for expanded clones.

D: NA
J: TRBJ2-2
V: TRBV7-3
size: NA
DNA: TGTGCCAGCAGCTCTGGGACTGTCCCCACCGGGGAGCTGTTTTTT
CDR3: CASSSGTVPTGELFF

D: TRBD1
J: TRBJ2-3
V: TRBV6-6
size: NA
DNA: TGTGCCAGCGGATACACGGTGACAGGGGACACAGATACGCAGTATTTT
CDR3: CASGYTVTGDTDTQYF

D: NA
J: TRBJ1-5
V: TRBV10-2
size: NA
DNA: TGCGCCAGCAGTGAAACTCGGGGGAGCAATCAGCCCCAGCATTTT
CDR3: CASSETRGSNQPQHF

D: TRBD1
J: TRBJ2-1
V: TRBV11-1
size: NA
DNA: TGTGCCAGCAGCGAGAGACAGGGTGGGAATGAGCAGTTCTTC
CDR3: CASSERQGGNEQFF

D: NA
J: TRBJ2-7
V: TRBV7-3
size: once
DNA: TGTGCCAGCAGCCCGACGAACTCCTACGAGCAGTACTTC
CDR3: CASSPTNSYEQYF

D: NA
J: TRBJ1-5
V: TRBV6-5
size: NA
DNA: TGTGCCAGCAAGAGGGGAGGGGTTGGACAGCCCCAGCATTTT
CDR3: CASKRGGVGQPQHF

D: NA
J: TRBJ2-7
V: TRBV11-2
size: NA
DNA: TGTGCCAGCAGCTCGATCAGGACCCGCTCCTACGAGCAGTACTTC
CDR3: CASSSIRTRSYEQYF

D: TRBD2
J: TRBJ2-5
V: TRBV19
size: NA
DNA: TGTGCCAGTAGTTCATCCTCGAGAGCGGGAGGCCAAGAGACCCAGTACTTC
CDR3: CASSSSSRAGGQETQYF

D: NA
J: TRBJ2-7
V: TRBV5-8
size: NA
DNA: TGTGCCAGCTCCCGTTACCCCGTAACCTACGAGCAGTACTTC
CDR3: CASSRYPVTYEQYF

D: TRBD2
J: TRBJ2-5
V: TRBV5-5
size: NA
DNA: TGTGCCAGCAGCTTGACGGGGACTAGCGGGAGGGCCTGGGAGACCCAGTACTTC
CDR3: CASSLTGTSGRAWETQYF

D: NA
J: TRBJ1-2
V: TRBV2
size: NA
DNA: TGTGCCAGCGGCCAGGGATCGGGTGGCTACACCTTC
CDR3: CASGQGSGGYTF

D: TRBD1
J: TRBJ2-3
V: TRBV11-1
size: NA
DNA: TGTGCCAGCAGCCCGCGGACAGGGGGCGGCACAGATACGCAGTATTTT
CDR3: CASSPRTGGGTDTQYF

D: NA
J: TRBJ2-1
V: TRBV25-1
size: NA
DNA: TGTGCCAGCAGTCGCTACTACAATGAGCAGTTCTTC
CDR3: CASSRYYNEQFF

D: NA
J: TRBJ1-2
V: TRBV7-2
size: few
DNA: TGTGCCAGCAGCTCGTCCGGGGATGGGTTAGGTGGCTACACCTTC
CDR3: CASSSSGDGLGGYTF

D: TRBD2
J: TRBJ2-3
V: TRBV5-1
size: once
DNA: TGCGCCAGCAGCTCCCTCGGGTCTGCGGGAGGACGCACAGATACGCAGTATTTT
CDR3: CASSSLGSAGGRTDTQYF

D: NA
J: TRBJ2-7
V: TRBV6-6
size: few
DNA: TGTGCCAGCAGTTCGGATATACACGAGCAGTACTTC
CDR3: CASSSDIHEQYF

D: NA
J: TRBJ1-2
V: TRBV29-1
size: NA
DNA: TGCAGCGTTGAAACTAGGACAGACTATGGCTACACCTTC
CDR3: CSVETRTDYGYTF

D: TRBD2
J: TRBJ2-7
V: TRBV7-2
size: NA
DNA: TGTGCCAGCGGGACTAGCGGGGGGAGCTCCTACGAGCAGTACTTC
CDR3: CASGTSGGSSYEQYF

D: NA
J: TRBJ2-7
V: TRBV6-6
size: NA
DNA: TGTGCCAGCAGCACGGATCGGAGCGGGCAGTACTTC
CDR3: CASSTDRSGQYF

D: TRBD1
J: TRBJ2-7
V: TRBV7-2
size: once
DNA: TGTGCCAGCAGCTTAGCGCTCTGGGACAGGGACTCCTACGAGCAGTACTTC
CDR3: CASSLALWDRDSYEQYF

D: NA
J: TRBJ1-6
V: TRBV18
size: NA
DNA: TGTGCCAGCTCAACCGACAGAAATTCACCCCTCCACTTT
CDR3: CASSTDRNSPLHF

D: TRBD1
J: TRBJ1-4
V: TRBV4-1
size: NA
DNA: TGCGCCAGCAGCCAAGAGGGACAGGGTGGATATGAAAAACTGTTTTTT
CDR3: CASSQEGQGGYEKLFF

D: TRBD1
J: TRBJ1-1
V: TRBV15
size: NA
DNA: TGTGCCACCAGCAGAGGGGACAGGGTGGTCGGCAATGAAGCTTTCTTT
CDR3: CATSRGDRVVGNEAFF

D: NA
J: TRBJ1-2
V: TRBV7-2
size: NA
DNA: TGTGCCAGCAGCTCAAGAGGGGAGAACTATGGCTACACCTTC
CDR3: CASSSRGENYGYTF

D: TRBD2
J: TRBJ2-6
V: TRBV18
size: NA
DNA: TGTGCCAGCTCCTCTGGGACACTAGCGGGAGGAGGGGCCAACGTCCTGACTTTC
CDR3: CASSSGTLAGGGANVLTF

D: TRBD1
J: TRBJ1-2
V: TRBV10-3
size: NA
DNA: TGTGCCATCAGTGAGGGACAGGGTGATTCAGGCTACACCTTC
CDR3: CAISEGQGDSGYTF

D: TRBD2
J: TRBJ2-5
V: TRBV5-4
size: NA
DNA: TGTGCCAGCAGCTCCGGGGGGAGCGGGGAGACCCAGTACTTC
CDR3: CASSSGGSGETQYF